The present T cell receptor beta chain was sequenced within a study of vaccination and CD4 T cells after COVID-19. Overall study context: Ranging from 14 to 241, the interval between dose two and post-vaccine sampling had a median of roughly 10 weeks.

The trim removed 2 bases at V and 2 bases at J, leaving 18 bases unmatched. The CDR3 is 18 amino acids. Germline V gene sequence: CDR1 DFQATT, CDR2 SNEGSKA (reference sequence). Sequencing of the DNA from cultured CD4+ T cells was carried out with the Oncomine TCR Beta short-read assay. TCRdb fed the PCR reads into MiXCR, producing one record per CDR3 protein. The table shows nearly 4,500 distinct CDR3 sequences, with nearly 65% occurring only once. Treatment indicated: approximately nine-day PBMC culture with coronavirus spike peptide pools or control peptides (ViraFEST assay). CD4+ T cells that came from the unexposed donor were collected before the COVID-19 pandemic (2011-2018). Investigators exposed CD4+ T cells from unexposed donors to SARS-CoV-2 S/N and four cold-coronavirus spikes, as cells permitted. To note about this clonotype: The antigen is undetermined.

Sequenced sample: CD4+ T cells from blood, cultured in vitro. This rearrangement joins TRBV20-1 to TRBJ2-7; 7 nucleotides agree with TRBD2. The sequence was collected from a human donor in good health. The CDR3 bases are TGCAGTGCTAGAATCCCCAACCTGGGAAGCGGGGCTCCCTACGAGCAGTACTTC. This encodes CSARIPNLGSGAPYEQYF.